The rows below give T cell receptor beta chains drawn from one sample of a study of control samples from healthy donors and cancer patients. Sequencing was performed with immunoSEQ multiplex PCR; in TCRdb, only in-frame clones are kept and a portion is missing. The table records 150,000 to 190,000 clones, more than 85% of them present only once. Sequenced input: blood. The receptor set was obtained from a man over 45 in good health. CDR3s include the opening cysteine and the closing phenylalanine or tryptophan. D genes are given only for firm matches. Where a row states a size, it is once, few, many or the class of an expanded clone; other rows omit it.

J gene,V gene,clone size,D gene,CDR3 protein,CDR3 DNA
TRBJ1-6,TRBV18,NA,TRBD1,CASSSSGTGMYNSPLHF,TGTGCCAGCTCATCCTCCGGGACAGGGATGTATAATTCACCCCTCCACTTT
TRBJ1-1,TRBV28,NA,NA,CASIYLGGNTEAFF,TGTGCCAGCATTTACCTTGGGGGGAACACTGAAGCTTTCTTT
TRBJ2-3,TRBV3-1/TRBV3-2,NA,NA,CASSQTTTGDTQYF,TGTGCCAGCAGCCAGACCACGACTGGAGATACGCAGTATTTT
TRBJ2-2,TRBV4-2,NA,NA,CASREQGRLPGELFF,TGTGCCAGCAGGGAACAGGGACGATTGCCCGGGGAGCTGTTTTTT
TRBJ1-3,TRBV5-1,NA,NA,CASSYAGDSGNTIYF,TGCGCCAGCAGTTACGCAGGAGACTCTGGAAACACCATATATTTT
TRBJ2-2,TRBV6-5,NA,NA,CASNPGNTGELFF,TGTGCCAGCAACCCAGGGAACACCGGGGAGCTGTTTTTT
TRBJ1-2,TRBV19,NA,TRBD1,CASSPQGAYYGYTF,TGTGCCAGTAGTCCACAGGGGGCATACTATGGCTACACCTTC
TRBJ2-3,TRBV9,NA,TRBD2,CASSVGSGSRTDTQYF,TGTGCCAGCAGCGTGGGAAGCGGGAGTCGTACAGATACGCAGTATTTT
TRBJ1-6,TRBV5-8,NA,NA,CASSGSLWDSPLHF,TGTGCCAGCAGCGGGTCCCTCTGGGACTCACCCCTCCACTTT
TRBJ2-3,TRBV5-1,NA,NA,CASSSAGSADTQYF,TGCGCCAGCAGCTCGGCGGGTAGTGCAGATACGCAGTATTTT
TRBJ2-1,TRBV2,NA,NA,CAGPQGQQLYIYNEQFF,TGTGCCGGCCCCCAAGGACAGCAATTATATATTTACAATGAGCAGTTCTTC
TRBJ2-1,TRBV5-1,medium-sized,NA,CASSSFGPNNEQFF,TGCGCCAGCAGCTCCTTTGGGCCTAACAATGAGCAGTTCTTC
TRBJ2-7,TRBV6-5,NA,NA,CASTGIYEQYF,TGTGCCAGTACAGGGATCTACGAGCAGTACTTC
TRBJ2-7,TRBV5-1,once,NA,CASSLVEGRLEQYF,TGCGCCAGCAGCTTGGTGGAAGGGAGGCTCGAGCAGTACTTC
TRBJ2-5,TRBV19,NA,TRBD1,CASSIDRDRQETQYF,TGTGCCAGTAGTATAGATCGGGACAGACAAGAGACCCAGTACTTC
TRBJ1-5,TRBV11-3,NA,NA,CASSNQPQHF,TGTGCCAGCAGCAATCAGCCCCAGCATTTT
TRBJ2-4,TRBV6-5,NA,NA,CASSSPGASKNIQYF,TGTGCCAGCAGTTCCCCGGGGGCTTCCAAAAACATTCAGTACTTC
TRBJ2-7,TRBV19,NA,NA,CASSIRDVPTYEQYF,TGTGCCAGTAGTATTAGGGACGTGCCAACCTACGAGCAGTACTTC
TRBJ1-3,TRBV19,NA,NA,CASSSGNTIYF,TGTGCCAGTAGTTCTGGAAACACCATATATTTT
TRBJ1-5,TRBV19,NA,NA,CASTPVSSNQPQHF,TGTGCCAGTACCCCCGTTTCTAGCAATCAGCCCCAGCATTTT
TRBJ2-2,TRBV19,few,TRBD2,CASSKWTSGRPPPGELFF,TGTGCCAGTAGTAAATGGACTAGCGGGAGGCCTCCCCCTGGGGAGCTGTTTTTT
TRBJ1-1,TRBV24-1,NA,NA,CATRGPGAGTEAFF,TGTGCCACCCGGGGCCCGGGGGCGGGCACTGAAGCTTTCTTT
TRBJ2-1,TRBV5-1,NA,TRBD2,CASSLDGRPYNEQFF,TGCGCCAGCAGCTTGGACGGGAGGCCCTACAATGAGCAGTTCTTC
TRBJ2-1,TRBV5-6,NA,NA,CASSRRAEPYNEQFF,TGTGCCAGCAGCCGACGCGCGGAGCCCTACAATGAGCAGTTCTTC